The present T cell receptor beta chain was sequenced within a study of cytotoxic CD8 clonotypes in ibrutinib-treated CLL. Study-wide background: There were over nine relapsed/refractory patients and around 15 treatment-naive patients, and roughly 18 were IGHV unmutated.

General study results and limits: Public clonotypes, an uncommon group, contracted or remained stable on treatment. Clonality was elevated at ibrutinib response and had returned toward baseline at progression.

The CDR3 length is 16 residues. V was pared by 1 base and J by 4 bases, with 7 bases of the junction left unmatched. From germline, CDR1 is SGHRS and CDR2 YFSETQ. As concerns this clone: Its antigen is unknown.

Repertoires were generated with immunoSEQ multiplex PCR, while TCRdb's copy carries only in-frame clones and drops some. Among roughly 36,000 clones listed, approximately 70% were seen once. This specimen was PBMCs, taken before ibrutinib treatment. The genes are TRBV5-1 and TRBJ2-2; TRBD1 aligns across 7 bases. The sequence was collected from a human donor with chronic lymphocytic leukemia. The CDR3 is CASSLRGGLGTGELFF. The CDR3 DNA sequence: TGCGCCAGCAGCTTGCGAGGGGGCCTCGGCACCGGGGAGCTGTTTTTT.